A selection of T cell receptor beta chains follows, all from one sample in a study of OX40 agonist ivuxolimab in advanced cancers. TCRdb's table, derived via immunoSEQ multiplex PCR, lists solely in-frame clones and lacks some. This table has around 46,000 clones, approximately 88% appearing once. The specimen comprised CD4+ or CD8+ T cells sorted from blood, sampled in a trial of the OX40 agonist ivuxolimab. The receptor source for this set is an adult with an advanced solid tumor such as melanoma, head and neck, liver or kidney cancer. Each CDR3 is given with its conserved first and last residue. The order of the fields is clone size, D gene, V gene, J gene, CDR3 length, CDR3 protein, CDR3 DNA. The D gene is left open where the match is weak. A clone size is listed for some rows: how often the clone was seen (once, few, many), or a class if it is expanded.

-	TRBD2	TRBV7-9	TRBJ2-3	17	CASRRLAGGLLTDTQYF	TGTGCCAGCAGAAGACTAGCGGGGGGCCTGCTCACAGATACGCAGTATTTT
-	-	TRBV15	TRBJ1-2	13	CATSRGRDYGYTF	TGTGCCACCAGCAGAGGGAGGGACTATGGCTACACCTTC
-	TRBD1	TRBV15	TRBJ1-2	14	CATSTGQGADGYTF	TGTGCCACCAGCACGGGGCAGGGGGCGGATGGCTACACCTTC
-	-	TRBV19	TRBJ1-1	12	CASQAVNTEAFF	TGTGCCAGTCAGGCCGTGAACACTGAAGCTTTCTTT
-	-	TRBV19	TRBJ2-1	15	CASGKSSGQYNEQFF	TGTGCCAGTGGTAAGTCAAGCGGCCAATACAATGAGCAGTTCTTC
-	-	TRBV5-1	TRBJ2-1	18	CASSLLGGVRGRDNEQFF	TGCGCCAGCAGCCTGTTGGGAGGGGTGAGGGGGCGCGACAATGAGCAGTTCTTC
-	TRBD1	TRBV13	TRBJ1-4	15	CASSLGRDRSAKLFF	TGTGCCAGCAGCTTAGGCCGGGACAGGTCGGCAAAACTGTTTTTT
once	-	TRBV7-9	TRBJ1-2	15	CASSRGAGGNYGYTF	TGTGCCAGCAGCCGCGGGGCCGGGGGGAACTATGGCTACACCTTC
-	-	TRBV4-1	TRBJ2-7	15	CASSRGGVSSYEQYF	TGCGCCAGCAGCCGCGGCGGGGTTAGCTCCTACGAGCAGTACTTC
few	TRBD2	TRBV6-4	TRBJ2-3	14	CASSDSAGGDTQYF	TGTGCCAGCAGTGACTCAGCGGGAGGAGATACGCAGTATTTT
-	-	TRBV4-3	TRBJ2-7	14	CASSQDLTSYEQYF	TGCGCCAGCAGCCAAGATCTGACCAGCTACGAGCAGTACTTC
-	TRBD1	TRBV6-5	TRBJ1-2	13	CASTGTGLYGYTF	TGTGCCAGCACCGGGACAGGGCTTTATGGCTACACCTTC
-	TRBD2	TRBV5-1	TRBJ2-1	17	CASSLDSGTSIYNEQFF	TGCGCCAGCAGCTTGGACTCCGGGACTAGCATCTACAATGAGCAGTTCTTC
few	-	TRBV6-6	TRBJ2-1	12	CASGLYYNEQFF	TGTGCCAGCGGACTTTACTACAATGAGCAGTTCTTC
-	-	TRBV15	TRBJ1-1	16	CATSRDVSGPRLEAFF	TGTGCCACCAGCAGGGATGTGAGTGGGCCAAGACTTGAAGCTTTCTTT
-	TRBD1	TRBV5-4	TRBJ2-1	13	CASSPGTDNEQFF	TGTGCCAGCAGCCCCGGGACAGACAATGAGCAGTTCTTC
-	-	TRBV6-1	TRBJ2-7	14	CASIPRDGGYEQYF	TGTGCCAGCATCCCTCGGGACGGAGGCTACGAGCAGTACTTC
-	-	TRBV6-4	TRBJ2-1	14	CASSKRVGYNEQFF	TGTGCCAGCAGTAAGCGAGTGGGGTACAATGAGCAGTTCTTC
-	TRBD2	TRBV7-7	TRBJ2-3	20	CASSLGPTSGVNSSTDTQYF	TGTGCTAGCAGCTTGGGTCCCACTAGCGGGGTTAACTCTAGCACAGATACGCAGTATTTT
-	TRBD2	TRBV19	TRBJ2-7	15	CASSIGAGDSYEQYF	TGTGCCAGTAGTATAGGAGCGGGAGACTCATACGAGCAGTACTTC
-	TRBD1	TRBV9	TRBJ2-1	15	CASSEQGAPVDEQFF	TGTGCCAGCAGCGAACAGGGGGCCCCCGTAGATGAGCAGTTCTTC
-	-	TRBV19	TRBJ2-5	14	CASSIEGRGETQYF	TGTGCCAGTAGTATAGAGGGGAGGGGGGAGACCCAGTACTTC